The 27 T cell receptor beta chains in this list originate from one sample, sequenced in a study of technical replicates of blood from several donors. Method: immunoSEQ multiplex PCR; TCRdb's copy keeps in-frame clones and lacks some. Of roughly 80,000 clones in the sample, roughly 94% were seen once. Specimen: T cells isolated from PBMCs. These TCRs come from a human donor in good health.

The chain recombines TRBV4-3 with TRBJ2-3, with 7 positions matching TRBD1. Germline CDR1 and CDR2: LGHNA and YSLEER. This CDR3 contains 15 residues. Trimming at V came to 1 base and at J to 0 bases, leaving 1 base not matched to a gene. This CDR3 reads CASSQGTGSTDTQYF. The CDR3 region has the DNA TGCGCCAGCAGCCAAGGGACAGGCAGCACAGATACGCAGTATTTT.

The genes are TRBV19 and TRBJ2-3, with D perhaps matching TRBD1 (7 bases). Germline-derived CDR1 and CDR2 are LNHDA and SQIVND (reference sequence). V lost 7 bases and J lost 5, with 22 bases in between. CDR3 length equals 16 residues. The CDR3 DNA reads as TGTGCCAGTACTCCACTACAGTCAGGGGGAGGAGATACGCAGTATTTT. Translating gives CASTPLQSGGGDTQYF.

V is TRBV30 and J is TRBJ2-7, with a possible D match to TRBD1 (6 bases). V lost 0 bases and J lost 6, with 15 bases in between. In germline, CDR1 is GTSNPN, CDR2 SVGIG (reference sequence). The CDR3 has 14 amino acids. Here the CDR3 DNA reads TGTGCCTGGAGTGTTAGGCAGGGGCTATCCGAGCAGTACTTC. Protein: CAWSVRQGLSEQYF.

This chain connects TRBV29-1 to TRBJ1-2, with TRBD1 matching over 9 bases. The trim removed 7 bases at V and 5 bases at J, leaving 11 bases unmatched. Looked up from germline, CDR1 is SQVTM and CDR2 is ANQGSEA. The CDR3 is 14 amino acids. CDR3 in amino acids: CSAEVPGQGYGYTF. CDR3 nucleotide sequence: TGCAGCGCAGAGGTTCCTGGACAGGGGTATGGCTACACCTTC.

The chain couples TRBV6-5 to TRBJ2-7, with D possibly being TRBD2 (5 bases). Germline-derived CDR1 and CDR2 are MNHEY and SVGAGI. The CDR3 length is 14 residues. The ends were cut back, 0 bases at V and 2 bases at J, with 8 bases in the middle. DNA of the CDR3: TGTGCCAGCAGTTACTCGACCGGGACCTACGAGCAGTACTTC. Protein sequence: CASSYSTGTYEQYF.

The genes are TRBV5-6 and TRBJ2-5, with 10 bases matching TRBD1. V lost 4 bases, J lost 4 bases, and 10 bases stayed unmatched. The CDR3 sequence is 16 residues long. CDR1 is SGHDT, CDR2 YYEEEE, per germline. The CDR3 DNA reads TGTGCCAGCAGCAAAAAGACAGGGGGCCTTCTAGAGACCCAGTACTTC. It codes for CASSKKTGGLLETQYF.

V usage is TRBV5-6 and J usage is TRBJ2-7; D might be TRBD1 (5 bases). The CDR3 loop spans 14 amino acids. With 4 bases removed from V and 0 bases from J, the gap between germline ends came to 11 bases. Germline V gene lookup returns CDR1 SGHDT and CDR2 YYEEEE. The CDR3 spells CASSGQRGSYEQYF. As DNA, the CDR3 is TGTGCCAGCAGCGGCCAAAGGGGCTCCTACGAGCAGTACTTC.

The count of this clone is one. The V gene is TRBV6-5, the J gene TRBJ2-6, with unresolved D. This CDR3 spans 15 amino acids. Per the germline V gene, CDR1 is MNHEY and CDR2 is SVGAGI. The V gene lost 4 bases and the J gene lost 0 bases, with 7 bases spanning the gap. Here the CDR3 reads CASSWRSSGANVLTF. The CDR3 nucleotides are TGTGCCAGCAGTTGGCGGTCCTCTGGGGCCAACGTCCTGACTTTC.

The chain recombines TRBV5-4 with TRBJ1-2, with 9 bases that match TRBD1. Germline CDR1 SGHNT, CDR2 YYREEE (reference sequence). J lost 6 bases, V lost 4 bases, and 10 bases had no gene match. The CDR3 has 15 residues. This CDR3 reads CASSLGDREVDGYTF. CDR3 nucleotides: TGTGCCAGCAGCCTGGGGGACAGGGAAGTGGATGGCTACACCTTC.

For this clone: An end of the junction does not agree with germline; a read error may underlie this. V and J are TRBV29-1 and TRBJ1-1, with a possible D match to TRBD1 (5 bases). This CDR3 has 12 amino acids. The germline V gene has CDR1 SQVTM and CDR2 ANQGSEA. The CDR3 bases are TGCAGCGTGGAAGACAAGGGGCGCGCGGCTTTCTTT. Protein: CSVEDKGRAAFF. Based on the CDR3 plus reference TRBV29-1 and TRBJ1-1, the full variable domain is SAVISQKPSRDICQRGTSLTIQCQVDSQVTMMFWYRQQPGQSLTLIATANQGSEATYESGFVIDKFPISRPNLTFSTLTVSNMSPEDSSIYLCSVEDKGRAAFFGQGTRLTVV.

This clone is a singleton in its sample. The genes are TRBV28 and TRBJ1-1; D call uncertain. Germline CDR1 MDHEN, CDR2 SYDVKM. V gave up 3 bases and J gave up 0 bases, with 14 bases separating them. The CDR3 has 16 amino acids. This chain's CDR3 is CASSLKQRDLNTEAFF. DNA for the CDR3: TGTGCCAGCAGTTTGAAACAGAGGGATTTGAACACTGAAGCTTTCTTT.

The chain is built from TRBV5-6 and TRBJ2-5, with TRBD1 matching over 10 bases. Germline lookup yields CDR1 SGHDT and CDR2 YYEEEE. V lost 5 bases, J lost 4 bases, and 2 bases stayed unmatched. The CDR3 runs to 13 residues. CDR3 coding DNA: TGTGCCAGCAGTAGGGACAGGGGAGAGACCCAGTACTTC. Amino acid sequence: CASSRDRGETQYF.

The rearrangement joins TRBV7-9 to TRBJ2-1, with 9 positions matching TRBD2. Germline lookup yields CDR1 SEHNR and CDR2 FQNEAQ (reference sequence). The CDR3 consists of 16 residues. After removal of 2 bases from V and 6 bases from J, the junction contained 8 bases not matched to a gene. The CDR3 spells CASSLLGLALTNEQFF. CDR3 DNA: TGTGCCAGCAGCTTATTAGGACTAGCGCTTACCAATGAGCAGTTCTTC. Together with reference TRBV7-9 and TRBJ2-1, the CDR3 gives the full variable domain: DTGVSQNPRHKITKRGQNVTFRCDPISEHNRLYWYRQTLGQGPEFLTYFQNEAQLEKSRLLSDRFSAERPKGSFSTLEIQRTEQGDSAMYLCASSLLGLALTNEQFFGPGTRLTVL.

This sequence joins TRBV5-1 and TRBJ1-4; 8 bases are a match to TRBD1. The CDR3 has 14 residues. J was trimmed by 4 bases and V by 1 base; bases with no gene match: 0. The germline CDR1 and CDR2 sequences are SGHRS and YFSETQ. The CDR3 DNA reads TGCGCCAGCAGCTTGACAGGGGGTAATGAAAAACTGTTTTTT. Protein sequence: CASSLTGGNEKLFF.

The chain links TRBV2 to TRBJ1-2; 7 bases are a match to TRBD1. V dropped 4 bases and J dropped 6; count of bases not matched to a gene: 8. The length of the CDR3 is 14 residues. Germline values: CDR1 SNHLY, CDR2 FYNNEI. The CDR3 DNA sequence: TGTGCCAGCAGTGGGATGCACAGGGGCGATGGCTACACCTTC. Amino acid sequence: CASSGMHRGDGYTF.

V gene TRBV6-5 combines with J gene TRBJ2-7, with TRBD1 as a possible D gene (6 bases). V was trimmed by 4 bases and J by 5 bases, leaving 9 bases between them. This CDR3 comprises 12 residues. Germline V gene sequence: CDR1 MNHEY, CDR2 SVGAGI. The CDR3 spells CASSSNRDEQYF. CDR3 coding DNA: TGTGCCAGCAGTTCAAACAGGGACGAGCAGTACTTC.

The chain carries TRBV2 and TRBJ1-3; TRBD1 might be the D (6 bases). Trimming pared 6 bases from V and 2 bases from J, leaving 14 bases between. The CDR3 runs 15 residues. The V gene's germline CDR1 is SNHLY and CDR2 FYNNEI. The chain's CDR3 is CASRDSRGPGNTIYF. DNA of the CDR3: TGTGCCAGCAGGGACTCCAGGGGACCTGGAAACACCATATATTTT.

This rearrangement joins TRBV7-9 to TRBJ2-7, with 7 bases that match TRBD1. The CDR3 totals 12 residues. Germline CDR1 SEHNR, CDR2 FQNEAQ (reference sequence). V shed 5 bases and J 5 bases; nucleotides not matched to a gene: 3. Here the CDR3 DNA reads TGTGCCAGCAGCCTTACAGGGGACGAGCAGTACTTC. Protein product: CASSLTGDEQYF.

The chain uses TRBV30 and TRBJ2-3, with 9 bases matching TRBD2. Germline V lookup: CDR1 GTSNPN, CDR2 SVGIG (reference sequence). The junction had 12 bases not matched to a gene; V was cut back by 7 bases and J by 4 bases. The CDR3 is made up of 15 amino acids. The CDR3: CAFCVLAGAADTQYF. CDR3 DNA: TGTGCCTTCTGCGTACTAGCGGGTGCGGCAGATACGCAGTATTTT.

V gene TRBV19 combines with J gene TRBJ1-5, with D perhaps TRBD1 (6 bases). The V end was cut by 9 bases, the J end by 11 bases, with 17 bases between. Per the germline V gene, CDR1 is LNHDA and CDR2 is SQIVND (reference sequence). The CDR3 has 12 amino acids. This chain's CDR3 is CASETGGKTQHF. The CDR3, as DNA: TGTGCCAGCGAGACAGGAGGTAAAACCCAGCATTTT.

Written as DNA, the CDR3 is TGTGCCAGTAGTGGTGTCGGGAGGGCCATCGACCCTTACAATGAGCAGTTCTTC. It codes for CASSGVGRAIDPYNEQFF. The rearrangement links TRBV19 to TRBJ2-1; 8 bases match TRBD2. The CDR3 loop spans 18 amino acids. Trimming removed 5 bases from V and 4 bases from J; junction bases left unmatched: 16. From germline, CDR1 is LNHDA and CDR2 SQIVND (reference sequence).

CDR3 in DNA: TGTGCCAGCAACACTAGATCGGCCATGAACACTGAAGCTTTCTTT. Amino acids: CASNTRSAMNTEAFF. This chain links TRBV6-5 with TRBJ1-1; D is unclear. The CDR3 length is 15 residues. V gave up 7 bases and J gave up 0 bases, with 15 bases separating them. Germline values: CDR1 MNHEY, CDR2 SVGAGI.

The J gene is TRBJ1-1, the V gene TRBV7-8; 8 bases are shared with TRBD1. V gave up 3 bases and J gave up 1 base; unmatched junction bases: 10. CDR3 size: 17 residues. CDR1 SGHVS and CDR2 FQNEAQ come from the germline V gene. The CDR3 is CASSFQPPGTGNTEAFF. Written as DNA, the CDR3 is TGTGCCAGCAGCTTTCAGCCCCCCGGGACAGGGAACACTGAAGCTTTCTTT.

CDR3 amino acids: CASSGQGPSYGYTF. The DNA of the CDR3 is TGTGCCAGCAGTGGACAGGGGCCTAGCTATGGCTACACCTTC. The J gene is TRBJ1-2, the V gene TRBV2; TRBD1 aligns across 8 bases. CDR1 and CDR2 (germline): SNHLY, FYNNEI. The trim removed 4 bases at V and 4 bases at J, leaving 5 bases unmatched. The CDR3 is made up of 14 amino acids.

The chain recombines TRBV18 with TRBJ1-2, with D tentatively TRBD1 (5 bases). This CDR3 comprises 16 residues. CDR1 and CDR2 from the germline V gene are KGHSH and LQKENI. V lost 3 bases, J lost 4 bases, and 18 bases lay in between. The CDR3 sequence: CASSPGLGQGGYGYTF. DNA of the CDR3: TGTGCCAGCTCACCGGGCCTTGGGCAGGGAGGCTATGGCTACACCTTC. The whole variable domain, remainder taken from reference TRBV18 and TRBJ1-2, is NAGVMQNPRHLVRRRGQEARLRCSPMKGHSHVYWYRQLPEEGLKFMVYLQKENIIDESGMPKERFSAEFPKEGPSILRIQQVVRGDSAAYFCASSPGLGQGGYGYTFGSGTRLTVV.

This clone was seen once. In DNA form, the CDR3 reads TGTGCCAGCAGCTTAGTAGACAGGGACTCCTACGAGCAGTACTTC. Translation gives CASSLVDRDSYEQYF. The V call is TRBV7-8, the J call TRBJ2-7; 7 nucleotides line up with TRBD1. V shed 1 base, J shed 0 bases, and the junction held 3 bases outside the gene matches. CDR1 is SGHVS and CDR2 is FQNEAQ in the germline V gene. The CDR3 length is 15 residues.

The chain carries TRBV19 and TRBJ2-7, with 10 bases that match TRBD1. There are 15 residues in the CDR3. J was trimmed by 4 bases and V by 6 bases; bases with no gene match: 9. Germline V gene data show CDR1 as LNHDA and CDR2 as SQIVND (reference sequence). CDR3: CASSFAGQGLYEQYF. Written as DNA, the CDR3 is TGTGCCAGTAGCTTCGCGGGACAGGGGCTTTACGAGCAGTACTTC.